This T cell receptor beta chain emerged from a study of shared clonotypes between healthy human individuals. The germline gives CDR1 SGHAT, CDR2 FQNNGV. Trimming took 3 bases from V and 7 from J, leaving 10 bases between them. There are 13 residues in the CDR3. To note about this clone: The sample has other DNA sequences that encode this CDR3 too.

The table came from immunoSEQ multiplex PCR; TCRdb's copy has only in-frame clones and leaves some out. Of millions of clones in the sample, roughly 95% were seen once. The rearrangement uses TRBV11-2 and TRBJ1-5; D uncertain. Sequenced input: naive CD4+ T cells sorted from blood. Subset here: CD45RA+ positively selected. This TCR derives from a man aged 18-30 years in good health. The CDR3 loop is CASSLTGDQPQHF. CDR3 DNA sequence: TGTGCCAGCAGCTTGACGGGAGACCAGCCCCAGCATTTT. Full variable domain (remainder filled in from reference TRBV11-2 and TRBJ1-5): EAGVAQSPRYKIIEKRQSVAFWCNPISGHATLYWYQQILGQGPKLLIQFQNNGVVDDSQLPKDRFSAERLKGVDSTLKIQPAKLEDSAVYLCASSLTGDQPQHFGDGTRLSIL.